What follows are 20 T cell receptor beta chains derived from one specimen sequenced in a study of shared clonotypes between healthy human individuals. Assay: immunoSEQ multiplex PCR; the TCRdb copy retains only in-frame clones and omits some. Of 1.4 million to 1.5 million clones listed, roughly 96% are singletons. The material sequenced was naive CD4+ T cells sorted from blood. This sample's subset: CD45RA+ positively selected. The source is a man aged 30-40 years in good health.

The V gene is TRBV18, the J gene TRBJ2-3; tentatively, D is TRBD1 (6 bases). Germline values: CDR1 KGHSH, CDR2 LQKENI. The CDR3 runs to 16 residues. V dropped 1 base and J dropped 5 bases, with 16 bases sitting between them. CDR3 sequence reads: CASSPLSTGSKDTQYF. The CDR3 region has the DNA TGTGCCAGCTCACCACTTTCCACAGGGAGTAAAGATACGCAGTATTTT. The full variable domain, with the rest looked up from reference TRBV18 and TRBJ2-3, is NAGVMQNPRHLVRRRGQEARLRCSPMKGHSHVYWYRQLPEEGLKFMVYLQKENIIDESGMPKERFSAEFPKEGPSILRIQQVVRGDSAAYFCASSPLSTGSKDTQYFGPGTRLTVL.

Notes on this clone: This CDR3 is also generated by other DNA sequences in the sample. The genes are TRBV28 and TRBJ2-1; the D is unclear. CDR3 length: 12 amino acids. V lost 1 base, J lost 9 bases, and 7 bases lay in between. The germline CDR1 and CDR2 sequences are MDHEN and SYDVKM. CDR3 in DNA: TGTGCCAGCAGTTTATTGCGTGGTGAGCAGTTCTTC. This translates into CASSLLRGEQFF.

This chain connects TRBV7-6 to TRBJ2-5; D remains ambiguous. Trimming removed 1 base from V and 6 bases from J, with 9 bases in between. Germline CDR1 and CDR2: SGHVS and FNYEAQ. The CDR3 runs 13 residues. The CDR3 DNA sequence: TGTGCCAGCAGCTTAGGGGCTTTTAAGACCCAGTACTTC. It translates to CASSLGAFKTQYF.

The chain is built from TRBV6-5 and TRBJ1-2, with a possible D match to TRBD1 (6 bases). Germline CDR1 and CDR2: MNHEY and SVGAGI. There are 14 residues in the CDR3. Trimming stripped 6 bases from V and 4 bases from J, with 15 bases between. The CDR3 DNA follows: TGTGCCAGCAGATTGGCCAGGGGCCCCTATGGCTACACCTTC. As protein: CASRLARGPYGYTF.

This clone was counted once. V is TRBV7-9 and J is TRBJ2-1, with TRBD2 matching over 8 bases. CDR3 length: 15 residues. With V trimmed by 5 bases and J by 5 bases, 8 bases remained unmatched. CDR1 and CDR2 from the germline V gene are SEHNR and FQNEAQ (reference sequence). The CDR3 reads CASSPRGTRNNEQFF. CDR3 DNA sequence: TGTGCCAGCAGCCCTAGAGGGACTAGAAACAATGAGCAGTTCTTC.

The chain links TRBV6-1 to TRBJ2-3; 7 bases are shared with TRBD2. The CDR3 runs to 14 residues. CDR1 and CDR2 from the germline V gene are MNHNS and SASEGT. Germline trimming cut 8 bases from V and 2 bases from J; bases unmatched to any gene: 7. The CDR3 reads CASLRAGNTDTQYF. The DNA of the CDR3 is TGTGCCAGCCTTCGAGCGGGGAACACAGATACGCAGTATTTT.

CDR3 sequence: CASSLIGTGGAEETQYF. The CDR3 bases are TGTGCCAGCAGCTTAATCGGGACAGGGGGCGCGGAGGAGACCCAGTACTTC. The chain carries TRBV7-2 and TRBJ2-5, with 12 bases lining up with TRBD1. With 2 bases clipped from V and 5 bases from J, the junction kept 9 bases outside the gene matches. Germline CDR1 and CDR2: SGHTA and FQGNSA. CDR3 length: 17 residues.

Of note for this clone: Other DNA sequences in this sample translate to the same CDR3. The chain employs TRBV18 and TRBJ1-5; unclear D gene. CDR3 length equals 13 residues. The germline V and J ends were trimmed by 2 bases and 1 base, with 3 bases remaining between them. Germline lookup yields CDR1 KGHSH and CDR2 LQKENI. Here the CDR3 reads CASSPESNQPQHF. CDR3 sequence (DNA): TGTGCCAGCTCACCAGAGAGCAATCAGCCCCAGCATTTT.

The rearrangement joins TRBV28 to TRBJ2-7; D perhaps matches TRBD2 (6 bases). V lost 2 bases and J lost 5, with 16 bases in between. The CDR3 is made up of 15 amino acids. Germline CDR1 is MDHEN and CDR2 is SYDVKM. Written as DNA, the CDR3 is TGTGCCAGCAGTTTAGGGAGGAGGCGACGAGACGAGCAGTACTTC. Amino acid sequence: CASSLGRRRRDEQYF.

The rearrangement uses TRBV6-1 and TRBJ2-3; D is unclear. The germline V gene has CDR1 MNHNS and CDR2 SASEGT. CDR3 length: 14 amino acids. The V and J ends lost 1 base and 5 bases respectively, with 10 bases between them. CDR3 coding DNA: TGTGCCAGCAGTGAAGAATTTTGGGTAGATACGCAGTATTTT. Translated: CASSEEFWVDTQYF.

The chain recombines TRBV15 with TRBJ2-7; TRBD1 is a possible D gene (5 bases). V was pared by 1 base and J by 4 bases, with 11 bases between. The CDR3 totals 14 residues. Germline-derived CDR1 and CDR2 are LNHNV and YYDKDF (reference sequence). The CDR3 nucleotides read TGTGCCACCAGCAGAGGACCTCAGGGTTACGAGCAGTACTTC. Protein product: CATSRGPQGYEQYF.

CDR3 in amino acids: CSVEVGYSYYGYTF. The CDR3 DNA reads as TGCAGCGTTGAAGTCGGGTATAGCTACTATGGCTACACCTTC. The chain employs TRBV29-1 and TRBJ1-2, with no clear D. The CDR3 totals 14 residues. Trimming removed 1 base from V and 3 bases from J, with 12 bases in between. Germline-derived CDR1 and CDR2 are SQVTM and ANQGSEA.

The chain recombines TRBV7-2 with TRBJ2-1; tentatively, D is TRBD2 (7 bases). V was trimmed by 5 bases and J by 4 bases, leaving 24 bases between them. This CDR3 spans 18 amino acids. Germline V gene data show CDR1 as SGHTA and CDR2 as FQGNSA. The CDR3 nucleotides are TGTGCCAGCAGCCCTGGGGGGGGGCTAGCGAAGGCGTACAATGAGCAGTTCTTC. It encodes CASSPGGGLAKAYNEQFF.

This sequence joins TRBV18 and TRBJ2-7; possibly TRBD2 for D (5 bases). CDR3 length equals 15 residues. Germline CDR1 reads KGHSH; CDR2 reads LQKENI. Trimming left V 1 base short and J 4 bases short, with 14 bases between. DNA for the CDR3: TGTGCCAGCTCACCACGCAACCGGCCGGGGTACGAGCAGTACTTC. Translating gives CASSPRNRPGYEQYF.

This clone was seen a single time. CDR3 DNA: TGTGCCAGCAGCCCCACAGGGGGACCCTCCTACGAGCAGTACTTC. It is translated as CASSPTGGPSYEQYF. V and J are TRBV7-6 and TRBJ2-7, with 8 bases identical to TRBD1. The CDR3 sequence is 15 residues long. The junction had 6 bases not matched to a gene; V was cut back by 5 bases and J by 0 bases. Germline loops: CDR1 SGHVS, CDR2 FNYEAQ.

The gene calls are TRBV9 and TRBJ2-1, with 11 bases identical to TRBD2. This CDR3 is 15 amino acids long. V gave up 5 bases and J gave up 2 bases; unmatched junction bases: 3. Germline CDR1 and CDR2: SGDLS and YYNGEE. Here the CDR3 DNA reads TGTGCCAGCAGTAGCGGGAGGGCCACCTACAATGAGCAGTTCTTC. Its translation is CASSSGRATYNEQFF.

V is TRBV9 and J is TRBJ2-3; D unresolved. The germline gives CDR1 SGDLS, CDR2 YYNGEE. With 4 bases removed from V and 0 bases from J, the gap between germline ends came to 12 bases. CDR3 size: 15 residues. CDR3 sequence reads: CASSPGSGSTDTQYF. CDR3 in DNA: TGTGCCAGCAGCCCTGGGTCCGGAAGCACAGATACGCAGTATTTT.

Regarding this clone: The sample carries other DNA sequences with the same CDR3. This chain links TRBV15 with TRBJ2-1, with TRBD2 identical over 9 bases. Losses at the gene ends were 0 bases for V and 4 bases for J; bases not matched to a gene: 4. The germline CDR1 and CDR2 sequences are LNHNV and YYDKDF (reference sequence). The length of the CDR3 is 16 residues. The CDR3 protein is CATSRDRLAGYNEQFF. CDR3 nucleotides: TGTGCCACCAGCAGAGATCGGCTAGCGGGATACAATGAGCAGTTCTTC.

Notes on this clone: This CDR3 is also generated by other DNA sequences in the sample. CDR3 residues: CAWSRDSNQPQHF. The CDR3 nucleotides read TGTGCCTGGAGCCGAGATAGCAATCAGCCCCAGCATTTT. The rearrangement uses TRBV30 and TRBJ1-5, with unresolved D. The length of the CDR3 is 13 residues. The V gene's germline CDR1 is GTSNPN and CDR2 SVGIG (reference sequence). Between the trimmed V and J ends, which lost 3 bases and 0 bases, there was a span of 6 bases. Supplemented by reference TRBV30 and TRBJ1-5, the full variable domain reads SQTIHQWPATLVQPVGSPLSLECTVEGTSNPNLYWYRQAAGRGLQLLFYSVGIGQISSEVPQNLSASRPQDRQFILSSKKLLLSDSGFYLCAWSRDSNQPQHFGDGTRLSIL.

The chain recombines TRBV5-4 with TRBJ1-2; D is undetermined. This CDR3 has 16 amino acids. Trimming shortened V by 0 bases and J by 2 bases, and 14 bases separated the two germline ends. The V gene's germline CDR1 is SGHNT and CDR2 YYREEE (reference sequence). In DNA, the CDR3 is TGTGCCAGCAGCTTGGGAAAGGCCGGGTGGAACTATGGCTACACCTTC. It encodes CASSLGKAGWNYGYTF.